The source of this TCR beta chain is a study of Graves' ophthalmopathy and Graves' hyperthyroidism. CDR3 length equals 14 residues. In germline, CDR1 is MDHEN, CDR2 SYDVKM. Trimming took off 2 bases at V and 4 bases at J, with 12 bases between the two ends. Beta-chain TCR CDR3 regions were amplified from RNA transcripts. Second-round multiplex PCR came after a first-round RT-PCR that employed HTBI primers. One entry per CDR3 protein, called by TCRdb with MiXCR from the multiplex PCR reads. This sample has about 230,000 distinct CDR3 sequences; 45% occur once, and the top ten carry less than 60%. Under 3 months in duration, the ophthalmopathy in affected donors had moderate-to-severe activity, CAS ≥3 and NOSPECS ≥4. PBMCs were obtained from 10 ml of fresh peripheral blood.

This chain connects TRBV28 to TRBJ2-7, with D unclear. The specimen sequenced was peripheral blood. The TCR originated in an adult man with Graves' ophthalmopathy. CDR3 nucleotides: TGTGCCAGCAGTTTACTCCAGGCGACATACGAGCAGTACTTC. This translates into CASSLLQATYEQYF.